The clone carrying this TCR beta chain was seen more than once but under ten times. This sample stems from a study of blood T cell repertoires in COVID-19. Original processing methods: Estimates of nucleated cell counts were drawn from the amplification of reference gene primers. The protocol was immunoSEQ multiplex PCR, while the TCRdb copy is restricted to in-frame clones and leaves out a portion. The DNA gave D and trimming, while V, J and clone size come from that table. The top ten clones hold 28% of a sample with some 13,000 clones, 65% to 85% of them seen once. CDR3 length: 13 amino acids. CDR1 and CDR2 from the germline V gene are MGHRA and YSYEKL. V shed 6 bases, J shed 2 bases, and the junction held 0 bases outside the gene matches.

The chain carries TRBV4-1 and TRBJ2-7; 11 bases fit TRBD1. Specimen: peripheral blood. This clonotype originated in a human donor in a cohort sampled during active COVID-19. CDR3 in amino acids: CASRGQGAYEQYF. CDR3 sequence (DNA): TGCGCCAGCAGGGGACAGGGGGCCTACGAGCAGTACTTC.